The 29 T cell receptor beta chains given below trace back to one sample, sequenced in a study of blood T cell repertoires in COVID-19. Profiled with immunoSEQ multiplex PCR; TCRdb holds only in-frame clones, not every one. The data hold a few hundred thousand clones, with around 89% observed a single time. Sequencing used PBMCs or T cells enriched from blood (not recorded which). The receptor set was obtained from a man aged 35 to 55 who had recovered from COVID-19.

The chain carries TRBV12-3 or TRBV12-4 and TRBJ2-7; 7 bases align to TRBD1. There are 12 residues in the CDR3. With V trimmed by 0 bases and J by 9 bases, 2 bases remained unmatched. CDR3 protein: CASSLAAGGQYF. CDR3 in DNA: TGTGCCAGCAGTTTAGCCGCAGGGGGGCAGTACTTC.

V gene TRBV25-1 combines with J gene TRBJ2-3, with TRBD2 matching 10 bases. V lost 5 bases and J lost 0; bases outside the gene matches: 8. Germline CDR1 reads MGHDK; CDR2 reads SYGVNS. The CDR3 is 17 residues long. The CDR3 sequence is CASSPTRTSGSTDTQYF. In DNA form, the CDR3 reads TGTGCCAGCAGTCCTACCCGGACTAGCGGTAGCACAGATACGCAGTATTTT.

This sequence joins TRBV7-9 and TRBJ2-5; maybe TRBD2 (6 bases). This CDR3 is 13 amino acids long. Germline V gene data show CDR1 as SEHNR and CDR2 as FQNEAQ (reference sequence). The V end lost 2 bases, the J end lost 3 bases, and 7 bases lay between the germline ends. CDR3 protein: CASSLTGEETQYF. The CDR3 nucleotides read TGTGCCAGCAGCTTAACGGGGGAAGAGACCCAGTACTTC.

V and J are TRBV7-2 and TRBJ2-7; 12 positions match TRBD1. V was pared by 5 bases and J by 4 bases, with 3 bases of the junction left unmatched. CDR3 length equals 14 residues. Germline V CDR1 and CDR2: SGHTA, FQGNSA. The CDR3 reads CASSGDRGLYEQYF. The CDR3 DNA follows: TGTGCCAGCAGCGGGGACAGGGGGCTGTACGAGCAGTACTTC.

The rearrangement links TRBV2 to TRBJ2-4; possible D gene TRBD1, 5 bases. Germline assignment: CDR1 SNHLY and CDR2 FYNNEI. With 6 bases removed from V and 0 bases from J, the gap between germline ends came to 12 bases. The CDR3 consists of 15 residues. CDR3 sequence: CASRSGSLAKNIQYF. The CDR3 bases are TGTGCCAGCAGATCAGGGTCCCTAGCCAAAAACATTCAGTACTTC.

V and J are TRBV5-1 and TRBJ1-2; the D gene is possibly TRBD1 (5 bases). Trimming left V 1 base short and J 2 bases short, with 9 bases between. Per germline, CDR1 SGHRS and CDR2 YFSETQ. This CDR3 is 14 amino acids long. The CDR3 nucleotides are TGCGCCAGCAGCTTGAATACAGGAAACTATGGCTACACCTTC. It yields the protein CASSLNTGNYGYTF.

The chain carries TRBV4-2 and TRBJ1-1; possibly TRBD1 for D (6 bases). The CDR3 length is 15 residues. Trimming cost V 0 bases and J 3 bases, with 11 bases left between them. The V gene's germline CDR1 is LGHNA and CDR2 YNFKEQ. The CDR3 loop reads CASSQETGYDTEAFF. The CDR3 nucleotides are TGTGCCAGCAGCCAAGAAACAGGGTACGACACTGAAGCTTTCTTT.

V is TRBV5-1 and J is TRBJ2-7; 8 bases are a match to TRBD2. There are 14 residues in the CDR3. V lost 6 bases, J lost 3 bases, and 8 bases stayed unmatched. CDR1 and CDR2 (germline): SGHRS, YFSETQ. CDR3 DNA sequence: TGCGCCAGCACTCTAGCGGGCAACAACTACGAGCAGTACTTC. Residues: CASTLAGNNYEQYF.

The chain uses TRBV10-3 and TRBJ2-7, with a weak D call TRBD2 (6 bases). The CDR3 length is 13 residues. V gave up 10 bases and J gave up 2 bases, with 15 bases separating them. Germline assignment: CDR1 ENHRY and CDR2 SYGVKD. CDR3 sequence (DNA): TGTGCCACCACAGGACTATCAGCCTACGAGCAGTACTTC. This encodes CATTGLSAYEQYF.

The chain has TRBV4-3 and TRBJ2-1; 9 bases match TRBD2. The V and J ends lost 2 bases and 3 bases, in that order; junction bases with no gene match: 5. Looked up from germline, CDR1 is LGHNA and CDR2 is YSLEER. This CDR3 region has 16 residues. CDR3 sequence reads: CASSQFSAGGYNEQFF. In DNA form, the CDR3 reads TGCGCCAGCAGCCAATTTTCAGCGGGAGGCTACAATGAGCAGTTCTTC.

The chain combines TRBV18 with TRBJ2-1; maybe TRBD2 (5 bases). V was trimmed by 4 bases and J by 1 base, leaving 17 bases between them. The CDR3 runs to 17 residues. From germline, CDR1 is KGHSH and CDR2 LQKENI. CDR3 DNA: TGTGCCAGCTCACTAAACTCCGGGGAGCTTTCCTACAATGAGCAGTTCTTC. Amino acid sequence: CASSLNSGELSYNEQFF. Full variable domain (remainder filled in from reference TRBV18 and TRBJ2-1): NAGVMQNPRHLVRRRGQEARLRCSPMKGHSHVYWYRQLPEEGLKFMVYLQKENIIDESGMPKERFSAEFPKEGPSILRIQQVVRGDSAAYFCASSLNSGELSYNEQFFGPGTRLTVL.

The chain employs TRBV25-1 and TRBJ2-3; the D gene is possibly TRBD1 (5 bases). The V end was cut by 1 base, the J end by 7 bases, with 18 bases between. This CDR3 region has 16 residues. Germline CDR1 is MGHDK and CDR2 is SYGVNS. CDR3: CASSEWGRTQANTQYF. The CDR3, as DNA: TGTGCCAGCAGTGAATGGGGAAGGACACAGGCGAATACGCAGTATTTT.

The chain uses TRBV5-1 and TRBJ2-7; D perhaps matches TRBD1 (5 bases). Trimming cost V 0 bases and J 6 bases, with 16 bases left between them. CDR3 size: 15 residues. Germline V gives CDR1 SGHRS, CDR2 YFSETQ. CDR3 nucleotides: TGCGCCAGCAGCTTGGATCTCCAGGGTACAGGCGAGCAGTACTTC. Residues: CASSLDLQGTGEQYF.

The chain uses TRBV5-1 and TRBJ1-6; no firm D call. Per the germline V gene, CDR1 is SGHRS and CDR2 is YFSETQ. V lost 4 bases, J lost 0 bases, and 17 bases lay in between. The CDR3 covers 18 residues. CDR3 in DNA: TGCGCCAGCAGCCTCGTCGGTCAGGCAAGCTCCTATAATTCACCCCTCCACTTT. Protein product: CASSLVGQASSYNSPLHF.

V usage is TRBV5-6 and J usage is TRBJ1-3; no clear D gene. The V gene lost 1 base and the J gene lost 4 bases, with 12 bases spanning the gap. The CDR3 has 15 amino acids. Per germline, CDR1 SGHDT and CDR2 YYEEEE. CDR3 loop: CASSLIREGGNTIYF. The CDR3 DNA follows: TGTGCCAGCAGCTTGATCCGGGAGGGAGGAAACACCATATATTTT.

This chain joins TRBV7-2 and TRBJ2-4, with D unresolved. The CDR3 has 13 residues. V lost 1 base to trimming and J lost 8 bases, with 9 bases between them. Per the germline V gene, CDR1 is SGHTA and CDR2 is FQGNSA. CDR3 loop: CASSLGMGDIQYF. The DNA for the CDR3 is TGTGCCAGCAGCTTAGGAATGGGCGACATTCAGTACTTC.

This chain connects TRBV18 to TRBJ1-4; 11 nucleotides line up with TRBD1. With V trimmed by 3 bases and J by 7 bases, 1 base remained unmatched. This CDR3 is built from 14 residues. Germline V CDR1 and CDR2: KGHSH, LQKENI. The CDR3 reads CASSPGQGVEKLFF. DNA of the CDR3: TGTGCCAGCTCACCGGGACAGGGGGTTGAAAAACTGTTTTTT.

The J gene is TRBJ1-5, the V gene TRBV5-6, with D hard to call. Trimming removed 2 bases at V and 9 bases at J, with 15 bases between. Per the germline V gene, CDR1 is SGHDT and CDR2 is YYEEEE. CDR3 length: 14 residues. The CDR3 DNA reads as TGTGCCAGCAGCTTTTTTGCAGTTTTTGGGCCCCAGCATTTT. This encodes CASSFFAVFGPQHF.

The V and J genes are TRBV30 and TRBJ1-4, with D maybe TRBD1 (6 bases). Germline V lookup: CDR1 GTSNPN, CDR2 SVGIG (reference sequence). The CDR3 extends over 14 amino acids. V lost 3 bases, J lost 9 bases, and 17 bases lay in between. Written as DNA, the CDR3 is TGTGCCTGGAGGATTGGGGGGGCTTCTCAAAAACTGTTTTTT. This encodes CAWRIGGASQKLFF.

This chain joins TRBV5-5 and TRBJ2-1, with TRBD2 identical over 8 bases. The germline CDR1 and CDR2 sequences are SGHKS and YYEKEE (reference sequence). This CDR3 is 15 amino acids long. With 0 bases clipped from V and 8 bases from J, the junction kept 7 bases outside the gene matches. DNA of the CDR3: TGTGCCAGCAGCTTGGTGCTTTCAGCGGGGGATGAGCAGTTCTTC. Its protein is CASSLVLSAGDEQFF.

The CDR3 loop is CASSIDARENYEQYF. CDR3 sequence (DNA): TGTGCCAGTAGTATAGATGCCCGGGAAAACTACGAGCAGTACTTC. This chain connects TRBV19 to TRBJ2-7, with D maybe TRBD2 (5 bases). The CDR3 spans 15 residues. Germline loops: CDR1 LNHDA, CDR2 SQIVND (reference sequence). The germline V and J ends were trimmed by 0 bases and 3 bases, with 12 bases remaining between them.

The chain employs TRBV30 and TRBJ1-5; 9 positions agree with TRBD1. The CDR3 is 15 amino acids. With 1 base clipped from V and 11 bases from J, the junction kept 12 bases outside the gene matches. Germline V gene lookup returns CDR1 GTSNPN and CDR2 SVGIG (reference sequence). The CDR3 sequence: CAWSARDRVLGAQHF. The CDR3 coding sequence is TGTGCCTGGAGTGCCCGGGACAGGGTACTCGGAGCCCAGCATTTT.

This sequence joins TRBV6-6 and TRBJ2-2; 9 nucleotides line up with TRBD2. This CDR3 is built from 16 residues. Germline V gene lookup returns CDR1 MNHNY and CDR2 SVGAGI (reference sequence). V lost 6 bases to trimming and J lost 7 bases; unmatched junction nucleotides: 12. CDR3 DNA: TGTGCCAGCAGCCCACTGGCGGGAGGGCCGAGCGGGGAGCTGTTTTTT. Its translation: CASSPLAGGPSGELFF.

The chain has TRBV19 and TRBJ1-2, with a weak D call TRBD1 (5 bases). Trimming took 4 bases from V and 6 from J, leaving 18 bases between them. The CDR3 totals 15 residues. CDR1 and CDR2 from the germline V gene are LNHDA and SQIVND (reference sequence). DNA of the CDR3: TGTGCCAGTAGTAACTCTTGGCAGGGTCTGGATGGCTACACCTTC. It encodes CASSNSWQGLDGYTF.

This clone was observed once. The J gene is TRBJ2-7, the V gene TRBV18, with D possibly TRBD2 on 5 matching bases. Germline CDR1 KGHSH, CDR2 LQKENI. This CDR3 spans 15 amino acids. Trimming took off 3 bases at V and 5 bases at J, with 17 bases between the two ends. As DNA, the CDR3 is TGTGCCAGCTCACCGGACTCAACTTTCTTACACGAGCAGTACTTC. Amino acids: CASSPDSTFLHEQYF.

The chain carries TRBV7-8 and TRBJ1-4; 7 positions agree with TRBD1. The CDR3 spans 16 residues. Germline V gene sequence: CDR1 SGHVS, CDR2 FQNEAQ. V was clipped by 1 base and J by 3 bases; unmatched bases: 5. CDR3 in amino acids: CASSLEGAVANEKLFF. The CDR3 bases are TGTGCCAGCAGCTTAGAGGGGGCGGTGGCTAATGAAAAACTGTTTTTT.

The CDR3 bases are TGTGCCAGCAGCGTAGTCGGCGGGGAGTACAATGAGCAGTTCTTC. Its protein product is CASSVVGGEYNEQFF. The chain uses TRBV9 and TRBJ2-1; D might be TRBD2 (6 bases). Germline V CDR1 and CDR2: SGDLS, YYNGEE. There are 15 residues in the CDR3. The germline V and J ends were trimmed by 0 bases and 4 bases, with 11 bases remaining between them.

This CDR3 reads CASSKTSGSTSSYNEQFF. The CDR3 coding sequence is TGCGCCAGCAGCAAAACTAGCGGGTCCACTAGCTCCTACAATGAGCAGTTCTTC. The rearrangement uses TRBV4-3 and TRBJ2-1; 9 nucleotides align to TRBD2. The J segment lost 0 bases and the V segment lost 5 bases, leaving 11 bases of the junction unmatched. Per the germline V gene, CDR1 is LGHNA and CDR2 is YSLEER. CDR3 length equals 18 residues.

The genes are TRBV6-5 and TRBJ1-5, with 8 positions matching TRBD1. The V and J ends lost 6 bases and 4 bases, in that order; junction bases with no gene match: 5. Germline V gene lookup returns CDR1 MNHEY and CDR2 SVGAGI. The CDR3 contains 14 residues. As DNA, the CDR3 is TGTGCCAGCAGCTTCGGACAGGGTAATCAGCCCCAGCATTTT. Its translation is CASSFGQGNQPQHF.